The 4 T cell receptor beta chains below come from one sample, sequenced in a study of tumor-infiltrating lymphocytes in primary liver carcinoma. Total RNA amounting to roughly 450 ng was the source from which TCR beta cDNA was made with a constant-region primer. The TCR beta library was amplified through three nested multiplex PCR rounds in a modified ARM-PCR procedure. Researchers ran the first two PCR rounds for approximately 9 cycles each with TRBV1-TRBV30 forward primers and a C-beta reverse primer. One entry per CDR3 protein results from TCRdb running MiXCR on the multiplex PCR reads. The top ten clones hold less than 30% of a sample with roughly 50,000 distinct CDR3 sequences, about three quarters of them seen once. Unsorted bulk tissue of roughly 18-32 mg yielded co-extracted RNA and DNA. Sequencing was done on a sample of liver tumor tissue from sampling region 2. Subset defined: tumor region T2, inferior pole. These receptors originate from a man aged 40-49 years with primary liver carcinoma and hepatitis B virus infection.

As regards this clonotype: The junction does not match germline at one end; this may be a read error. The chain links TRBV11-2 to TRBJ2-3; 8 nucleotides agree with TRBD2. The germline gives CDR1 SGHAT, CDR2 FQNNGV. There are 16 residues in the CDR3. The CDR3 reads CASSSEGLVWTDTQYF. CDR3 in DNA: TGTGCCAGCAGCTCAGAGGGACTAGTGTGGACAGATACGCAGTACTTT.

As concerns this clonotype: The conserved phenylalanine or tryptophan normally closing the CDR3 is absent here, so this likely arose from a read error. V gene TRBV11-2 combines with J gene TRBJ1-2, with D possibly matching TRBD1 (6 bases). The ends were cut back, 8 bases at V and 4 bases at J, with 17 bases in the middle. The CDR3 spans 14 residues. From germline, CDR1 is SGHAT and CDR2 FQNNGV. Here the CDR3 reads CASGERDTAYGYTL. CDR3 DNA sequence: TGTGCCAGCGGAGAGAGGGACACCGCCTATGGCTACACCTTA.

This clonotype was counted between two and nine times. J is TRBJ2-2 and V is TRBV11-2; 8 positions match TRBD1. This CDR3 spans 16 amino acids. Germline CDR1 and CDR2: SGHAT and FQNNGV. With V trimmed by 6 bases and J by 1 base, 7 bases remained unmatched. The CDR3 DNA reads TGTGCCAGCAGACCTACAGGGGGAAAGAACACCGGGGAGCTGTTTTTT. This codes for CASRPTGGKNTGELFF.

The chain combines TRBV7-2 with TRBJ2-7; D ambiguous. This CDR3 has 14 residues. V lost 3 bases and J lost 3, with 12 bases in between. Germline V gene lookup returns CDR1 SGHTA and CDR2 FQGNSA. The CDR3 nucleotides are TGTGCCAGCAGCTTCGGACCCGCCGACTACGAGCAGTACTTC. Translated, it gives CASSFGPADYEQYF.